This T cell receptor (beta chain) derives from a study of control samples from healthy donors and cancer patients. Here immunoSEQ multiplex PCR was the method, and the copy in TCRdb shows in-frame clones only, minus some. The data contain about 130,000 clones, 90% of them seen just once; the ten biggest clones take up 2% to 3%. The V and J ends lost 0 bases and 6 bases respectively, with 15 bases between them. The CDR3 covers 15 residues. Germline V lookup: CDR1 SGHNT, CDR2 YYREEE (reference sequence). The chain is built from TRBV5-4 and TRBJ1-2; D is unclear. This receptor was identified in a man aged 35 to 55 in good health. The material sequenced was blood. CDR3 in DNA: TGTGCCAGCAGCTTGGCCGATTGGGGAACAAATGGCTACACCTTC. Protein: CASSLADWGTNGYTF.